A single sample gave rise to the 7 T cell receptor beta chains below, sequenced in a study of blood T cell repertoires in COVID-19. This table comes from immunoSEQ multiplex PCR, and its TCRdb copy is limited to in-frame clones, with some not included. This table holds roughly 360,000 clones, more than 75% found once. Material: peripheral blood. These receptors originate from a human donor with acute or convalescent COVID-19. The donor label of this sample is uncertain.

The rearrangement links TRBV11-2 to TRBJ2-2; D remains ambiguous. V gave up 5 bases and J gave up 2 bases, with 9 bases separating them. CDR3 length equals 14 residues. Germline CDR1 reads SGHAT; CDR2 reads FQNNGV. The CDR3 DNA reads as TGTGCCAGCAGCCAACGACTTAACACCGGGGAGCTGTTTTTT. Its protein is CASSQRLNTGELFF.

The chain is built from TRBV28 and TRBJ2-1, with TRBD1 identical over 8 bases. Germline assignment: CDR1 MDHEN and CDR2 SYDVKM. V lost 5 bases, J lost 6 bases, and 15 bases stayed unmatched. CDR3 length equals 17 residues. The CDR3 DNA reads as TGTGCCAGCAGTCCAGGACAGGGTAGGGCCTTTGGCAATGAGCAGTTCTTC. It encodes CASSPGQGRAFGNEQFF.

This clone was detected a few times. The gene calls are TRBV10-1 and TRBJ1-3, with D perhaps TRBD1 (5 bases). This CDR3 contains 15 residues. Germline CDR1 and CDR2: WNHNN and SYGVQD (reference sequence). The germline V and J ends were trimmed by 6 bases and 1 base, with 13 bases remaining between them. The CDR3: CASSFGGTSGNTIYF. CDR3 bases: TGCGCCAGCAGCTTCGGAGGGACTTCTGGAAACACCATATATTTT.

The chain links TRBV4-1 to TRBJ1-1, with a weak D call TRBD1 (6 bases). The CDR3 totals 16 residues. V lost 3 bases and J 4 bases, leaving 18 bases between the germline ends. Germline CDR1 MGHRA, CDR2 YSYEKL. In DNA form, the CDR3 reads TGCGCCAGCAGCCACGCTTGGACAGCGGGAAGCACTGAAGCTTTCTTT. This encodes CASSHAWTAGSTEAFF.

This chain's CDR3 is CASRPGLGQWNEKLFF. DNA for the CDR3: TGCGCCAGCCGCCCAGGGCTCGGGCAGTGGAATGAAAAACTGTTTTTT. V and J are TRBV5-1 and TRBJ1-4; D is possibly TRBD1 (5 bases). CDR1 and CDR2 (germline): SGHRS, YFSETQ. The CDR3 is 16 residues long. Between the trimmed V and J ends, which lost 7 bases and 5 bases, there was a span of 21 bases.

The chain recombines TRBV15 with TRBJ1-1; D not certain. Between the trimmed V and J ends, which lost 0 bases and 7 bases, there was a span of 12 bases. The germline V gene encodes CDR1 LNHNV and CDR2 YYDKDF (reference sequence). The CDR3 runs 14 residues. The CDR3 protein is CATSRDPRQLEAFF. CDR3 bases: TGTGCCACCAGCAGAGATCCCCGACAACTTGAAGCTTTCTTT.

This rearrangement joins TRBV19 to TRBJ2-2; the D gene is possibly TRBD1 (6 bases). This CDR3 contains 16 residues. Germline V gene sequence: CDR1 LNHDA, CDR2 SQIVND (reference sequence). The ends were cut back, 4 bases at V and 0 bases at J, with 12 bases in the middle. CDR3 loop: CASSTYRVANTGELFF. The DNA for the CDR3 is TGTGCCAGTAGTACCTACAGGGTTGCGAACACCGGGGAGCTGTTTTTT.